The 10 T cell receptor beta chains below all came from one sample that was sequenced in a study of T-cell memory formation after mild COVID-19. From the 5' RACE reads, TCRdb called clonotypes with MiXCR, one entry per CDR3 protein. Of roughly 250,000 distinct CDR3 sequences listed, over 15% are singletons. The source material was PBMCs or a T cell subset sorted from them (not recorded which). The receptors come from a man aged 18 to 29 who had mild COVID-19 (a few samples of this study predate the infection). Cell type and time point are not known.

This clonotype was observed a few times. V usage is TRBV7-9 and J usage is TRBJ2-7, with D maybe TRBD2 (5 bases). V was clipped by 2 bases and J by 11 bases, with 13 bases between them. The CDR3 has 12 amino acids. Per germline, CDR1 SEHNR and CDR2 FQNEAQ (reference sequence). The CDR3 nucleotides read TGTGCCAGCAGCTTATATCTCCGGGGAAAGTACGTC. Its protein product is CASSLYLRGKYV.

Only a few counts were recorded for this clonotype. The J gene is TRBJ2-7, the V gene TRBV18, with D possibly called TRBD1 or TRBD2 (5 bases each). This CDR3 region has 12 residues. V lost 3 bases to trimming and J lost 7 bases, with 10 bases between them. CDR1 KGHSH and CDR2 LQKENI come from the germline V gene. CDR3 sequence reads: CASSPFEGEQYF. Here the CDR3 DNA reads TGTGCCAGCTCACCGTTCGAGGGGGAGCAGTACTTC.

This clonotype appeared a few times. The chain links TRBV19 to TRBJ2-3; D is uncertain. Germline-derived CDR1 and CDR2 are LNHDA and SQIVND (reference sequence). The V gene lost 4 bases and the J gene lost 5 bases, with 13 bases spanning the gap. This CDR3 contains 14 residues. As DNA, the CDR3 is TGTGCCAGTAGTAAACTTTACCCGGGAGATACGCAGTATTTT. This sequence encodes CASSKLYPGDTQYF.

The chain couples TRBV7-6 to TRBJ2-5; 7 bases are shared with TRBD1. The CDR3 covers 13 residues. Trimming cost V 7 bases and J 3 bases; bases outside gene matches: 5. Looked up from germline, CDR1 is SGHVS and CDR2 is FNYEAQ. CDR3 coding DNA: TGTGCCAGCACCCGACAGGGAAAAGAGACCCAGTACTTC. Its protein is CASTRQGKETQYF.

This clonotype has at least ten counts. The rearrangement uses TRBV7-9 and TRBJ2-3; no reliable D call. Trimming left V 4 bases short and J 4 bases short, with 6 bases between. Germline CDR1 SEHNR, CDR2 FQNEAQ (reference sequence). This CDR3 region has 12 residues. This CDR3 is CASSYEADTQYF. The CDR3 DNA is TGTGCCAGCAGCTACGAGGCAGATACGCAGTATTTT.

The genes are TRBV9 and TRBJ2-7; D unresolved. Per the germline V gene, CDR1 is SGDLS and CDR2 is YYNGEE. V dropped 3 bases and J dropped 0 bases, with 7 bases sitting between them. This CDR3 contains 13 residues. CDR3: CASSGRNSYEQYF. The CDR3 coding sequence is TGTGCCAGCAGCGGACGGAACTCCTACGAGCAGTACTTC.

The rearrangement links TRBV5-1 to TRBJ2-3; 9 nucleotides align to TRBD1. V shed 5 bases, J shed 3 bases, and the junction held 7 bases outside the gene matches. Germline CDR1 reads SGHRS; CDR2 reads YFSETQ. The length of the CDR3 is 15 residues. CDR3 sequence (DNA): TGCGCCAGCAGAGCCGGGACAGGGTTAACAGATACGCAGTATTTT. It translates to CASRAGTGLTDTQYF. Looking up the rest from reference TRBV5-1 and TRBJ2-3 gives the full variable domain: KAGVTQTPRYLIKTRGQQVTLSCSPISGHRSVSWYQQTPGQGLQFLFEYFSETQRNKGNFPGRFSGRQFSNSRSEMNVSTLELGDSALYLCASRAGTGLTDTQYFGPGTRLTVL.

This chain links TRBV20-1 with TRBJ1-3, with D hard to call. V was cut by 5 bases and J by 1 base, with 12 bases left in between. The CDR3 runs 14 residues. CDR1 and CDR2 (germline): DFQATT, SNEGSKA (reference sequence). The DNA for the CDR3 is TGCAGTGCTCAGGACTCACAATCTGGAAACACCATATATTTT. This encodes CSAQDSQSGNTIYF.

This clonotype was detected only a few times. V gene TRBV5-1 combines with J gene TRBJ2-1; D is unclear. In germline, CDR1 is SGHRS, CDR2 YFSETQ. CDR3 size: 12 residues. Trimming removed 3 bases from V and 6 bases from J, with 7 bases in between. CDR3 loop: CASSYNINEQFF. Written as DNA, the CDR3 is TGCGCCAGCAGCTATAACATCAATGAGCAGTTCTTC.

This clonotype came up a few times. The rearrangement joins TRBV12-5 to TRBJ1-6; no definite D call. The germline V gene has CDR1 LGHNT and CDR2 FRNRAP. This CDR3 is built from 14 residues. Trimming cost V 2 bases and J 7 bases, with 9 bases left between them. For the CDR3, the DNA is TGTGCTAGTGGTTTGTTTTTAGGGAATTCACCCCTCCACTTT. Protein product: CASGLFLGNSPLHF.